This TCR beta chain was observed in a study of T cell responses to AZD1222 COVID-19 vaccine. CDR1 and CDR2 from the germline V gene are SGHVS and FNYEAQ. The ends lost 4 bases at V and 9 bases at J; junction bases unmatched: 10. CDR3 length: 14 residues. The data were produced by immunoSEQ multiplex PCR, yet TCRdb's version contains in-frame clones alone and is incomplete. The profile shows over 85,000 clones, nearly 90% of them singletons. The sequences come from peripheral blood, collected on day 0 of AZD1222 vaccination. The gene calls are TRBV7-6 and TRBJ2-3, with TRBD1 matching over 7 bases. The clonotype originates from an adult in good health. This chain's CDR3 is CASSSPGTVTTQYF. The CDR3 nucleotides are TGTGCCAGCAGCTCGCCCGGGACAGTGACGACGCAGTATTTT.